The clone carrying this T cell receptor (beta chain) was seen repeatedly, ten times or more. The time point: newly diagnosed GD, antithyroid drugs for less than 3 months. Extracted PBMC RNA gave rise to the TCR library. The data were obtained in a study of regulatory T cells in long-lasting Graves disease. Sequencing libraries for TCR beta were prepared with iRepertoire HTBI primers and Arm-PCR of CDR3 regions. TCRdb recomputed calls from the multiplex PCR reads with MiXCR, one row per CDR3 protein. The data contain roughly 250,000 distinct CDR3 sequences, 15% to 20% of them singletons. There are 16 residues in the CDR3. Germline V lookup: CDR1 SGHVS, CDR2 FQNEAQ. After removal of 5 bases from V and 1 base from J, the junction contained 9 bases not matched to a gene. The same specimen was also included in a second study, on T cells in Graves' hyperthyroidism and ophthalmopathy. As that study records: During a first-round RT-PCR of the TCR CDR3, the HTBI primer set was used.

The chain combines TRBV7-8 with TRBJ1-2; 8 positions agree with TRBD1. This receptor was taken from a woman aged 25 to 45 with Graves disease. The source was peripheral blood mononuclear cells (PBMCs), collected at new diagnosis, from a patient treated with antithyroid drugs. Written as DNA, the CDR3 is TGTGCCAGCAGCCCTTCGGCAGGGGGCCATAACTATGGCTACACCTTC. It specifies CASSPSAGGHNYGYTF.